This T cell receptor (beta chain) was found in a study of CD8+ T cells in alopecia areata. As for the study in general: Female C3H/HeJ mice aged roughly 6-11 weeks received skin from roughly 6-12-month-old C3H/HeJ donors with spontaneous alopecia.

General observations from the study: TCRs were shared less clearly across patients than in mice, possibly for HLA-related reasons. Scalp samples also yield sequences from resident alphabeta T cells of normal skin. For lesional scalp, especially alopecia totalis/universalis, clonality was higher than in normal scalp.

The table lists this clone with many counts. Its matching antigen is unknown. Gene labels here are mouse ones. Cutaneous lymph node cells were pooled, and they were sorted using CD4, CD8alpha, NKG2D, NKG2ACE and other markers. cDNA serving as the sequencing template came from extracted, reverse transcribed RNA. The protocol was immunoSEQ multiplex PCR, while the TCRdb copy is restricted to in-frame clones and leaves out a portion. The sample counts 270,000 or so clones, none seen once; the ten largest own more than 0.95%. This TCR derives from a C3H/HeJ mouse with alopecia areata. The MHC haplotype of the strain is H2-k. Source material: CD4+ T cells sorted from a lymph node.

The part of the CDR3 DNA that was read is TGTGCCAGCAGTGTACAGGGGGCACGAAATTCGCCC. Residues: CASSVQGARNSP. The CDR3, in full, reads CASSVQGARNSPLYF. The chain uses TRBV19 and TRBJ1-6, with TRBD1 matching 9 bases. The sequence runs out 3 residues before the end of the CDR3; the remainder is reconstructed from the germline J gene. TRBJ1-6 is treated as an ORF (open reading frame) with a function not yet certain. CDR3 size: 15 residues. The junction had 6 bases not matched to a gene; V was cut back by 4 bases and J by 7 bases. Germline V gene lookup returns CDR1 FNHDT and CDR2 SITEND (reference sequence).